This entry is about one T cell receptor beta chain. The sample originates from a study of blood T cells in healthy people across ages. The CDR3 is 12 residues long. Trimming at V came to 2 bases and at J to 5 bases, leaving 0 bases not matched to a gene. Germline V gene sequence: CDR1 DFQATT, CDR2 SNEGSKA (reference sequence). At least 6 micrograms of total RNA were extracted per sample. Combining a sample-barcoded 5' primer with a J-beta primer mix, a second PCR ran for roughly 6 to 11 cycles. TCRdb reprocessed the 5' RACE reads via MiXCR and lists one record per CDR3 protein. The sample has over 1.5 million distinct CDR3 sequences; approximately 50% are singletons.

This sequence originates from a woman aged 35 to 49 in good health. The sequenced sample was blood. This chain uses TRBV20-1 with TRBJ2-1, with 7 bases lining up with TRBD1. This CDR3 is CSARRGHNEQFF. DNA of the CDR3: TGCAGTGCTAGAAGGGGGCACAATGAGCAGTTCTTC.